Presented here are 19 T cell receptor beta chains from one specimen sequenced in a study of blood T cell repertoires in COVID-19. Profiling relied on immunoSEQ multiplex PCR, and the TCRdb table lists in-frame clones only, not all of them. The data contain 19,000 or so clones, about 80% of them singletons. The specimen was peripheral blood. These receptors were collected from a human donor in a cohort sampled during active COVID-19.

The rearrangement uses TRBV13 and TRBJ2-1; D is unresolved. From germline, CDR1 is PRHDT and CDR2 FYEKMQ (reference sequence). The CDR3 is made up of 16 amino acids. Trimming pared 3 bases from V and 0 bases from J, leaving 12 bases between. This CDR3 reads CASSFWLRSSYNEQFF. For the CDR3, the DNA is TGTGCCAGCAGCTTTTGGCTTCGGAGCTCCTACAATGAGCAGTTCTTC.

The chain employs TRBV18 and TRBJ2-7; 9 bases are a match to TRBD1. The CDR3 loop spans 16 amino acids. V trimming: 4 bases; J trimming: 5 bases; junction bases outside the gene matches: 12. The V gene's germline CDR1 is KGHSH and CDR2 LQKENI. The CDR3, as DNA: TGTGCCAGCTCACAAAACTCCGGGACAGGGCCCCACGAGCAGTACTTC. The encoded protein is CASSQNSGTGPHEQYF.

V usage is TRBV5-1 and J usage is TRBJ1-1, with 9 bases aligning to TRBD1. Germline V gives CDR1 SGHRS, CDR2 YFSETQ. This CDR3 contains 15 residues. J was trimmed by 0 bases and V by 7 bases; bases with no gene match: 7. CDR3 coding DNA: TGCGCCAGCCGCCCTCGACAGGGGGTGAACACTGAAGCTTTCTTT. The encoded protein is CASRPRQGVNTEAFF.

J is TRBJ1-5 and V is TRBV5-8; tentative D call: TRBD1 (5 bases). Germline V gene data show CDR1 as SGHTS and CDR2 as YDEGEE. Deletions cut 3 bases from V and 7 bases from J, with 14 bases between. The CDR3 sequence is 14 residues long. The chain's CDR3 is CASSSPGEVQPQHF. CDR3 nucleotides: TGTGCCAGCAGCTCCCCGGGGGAAGTGCAGCCCCAGCATTTT.

The chain links TRBV3-1 (or the pseudogene TRBV3-2) to TRBJ1-2; D unresolved. CDR3 length: 15 amino acids. Germline CDR1 reads LGHDT; CDR2 reads YNNKEL (reference sequence). Trimming removed 1 base from V and 2 bases from J, with 11 bases in between. CDR3 sequence reads: CASSQAETRNYGYTF. The DNA for the CDR3 is TGTGCCAGCAGCCAAGCGGAGACCAGAAACTATGGCTACACCTTC.

This chain connects TRBV14 to TRBJ2-3, with a possible D match to TRBD2 (5 bases). Between the trimmed V and J ends, which lost 0 bases and 5 bases, there was a span of 18 bases. This CDR3 region has 17 residues. The V gene's germline CDR1 is SGHDN and CDR2 FVKESK. CDR3 in DNA: TGTGCCAGCAGCCAAGATCTACGGAAGGAGGAAGGAGATACGCAGTATTTT. Protein product: CASSQDLRKEEGDTQYF.

The chain carries TRBV6-4 and TRBJ2-6, with TRBD1 matching over 8 bases. This CDR3 has 14 residues. Germline values: CDR1 MRHNA, CDR2 SNTAGT. With V trimmed by 6 bases and J by 2 bases, 0 bases remained unmatched. CDR3 DNA: TGTGCCAGCAGGACAGGGGCTGGGGCCAACGTCCTGACTTTC. Translated: CASRTGAGANVLTF.

This clone showed up just a few times. The chain combines TRBV11-2 with TRBJ2-7, with D possibly being TRBD1 (6 bases). Germline lookup yields CDR1 SGHAT and CDR2 FQNNGV. V lost 5 bases to trimming and J lost 6 bases, with 8 bases between them. CDR3 length equals 11 residues. CDR3 in amino acids: CASSEGVEQYF. The CDR3 region has the DNA TGTGCCAGCAGCGAGGGGGTCGAGCAGTACTTC.

The chain is built from TRBV27 and TRBJ1-5, with 9 bases lining up with TRBD1. V shed 9 bases and J 5 bases; nucleotides not matched to a gene: 5. This CDR3 has 13 residues. Germline lookup yields CDR1 MNHEY and CDR2 SMNVEV (reference sequence). The CDR3 DNA follows: TGTGCCAGGGGGACAGGGTCGTATCAGCCCCAGCATTTT. Encoded protein: CARGTGSYQPQHF.

The chain is built from TRBV10-3 and TRBJ1-2, with no clear D. The CDR3 has 13 residues. The V gene lost 7 bases and the J gene lost 6 bases, with 15 bases spanning the gap. Germline lookup yields CDR1 ENHRY and CDR2 SYGVKD. Written as DNA, the CDR3 is TGTGCCATCAACGATGGCGGCGTAGATGGCTACACCTTC. This translates into CAINDGGVDGYTF.

The genes are TRBV5-6 and TRBJ1-1, with D perhaps matching TRBD1 (5 bases). The CDR3 contains 13 residues. Germline CDR1 is SGHDT and CDR2 is YYEEEE. Trimming shortened V by 2 bases and J by 4 bases, and 9 bases separated the two germline ends. The CDR3 DNA sequence: TGTGCCAGCAGCTTTGGAGGGGCCACTGAAGCTTTCTTT. This gives the protein CASSFGGATEAFF.

The rearrangement joins TRBV6-2 or TRBV6-3 to TRBJ1-5, with 11 positions matching TRBD1. Germline V gene lookup returns CDR1 MNHEY and CDR2 SVGEGT. The CDR3 runs 15 residues. The junction had 1 base not matched to a gene; V was cut back by 2 bases and J by 4 bases. CDR3: CASSYRDRGNQPQHF. CDR3 sequence (DNA): TGTGCCAGCAGTTACCGGGACAGGGGGAATCAGCCCCAGCATTTT.

The chain uses TRBV6-1 and TRBJ2-7, with a possible D match to TRBD1 (6 bases). This CDR3 comprises 14 residues. The germline V gene encodes CDR1 MNHNS and CDR2 SASEGT. V lost 2 bases, J lost 7 bases, and 15 bases lay in between. CDR3 in DNA: TGTGCCAGCAGTGAAAGCACAGGGTCTGTAGAGCAGTACTTC. It is translated as CASSESTGSVEQYF.

CDR3 sequence reads: CASSPPGGGDKKLFF. In DNA form, the CDR3 reads TGTGCCAGCAGTCCCCCGGGGGGGGGAGATAAAAAACTGTTTTTT. This sequence joins TRBV2 and TRBJ1-4; tentative D call: TRBD1 (5 bases). With 5 bases removed from V and 9 bases from J, the gap between germline ends came to 19 bases. Germline assignment: CDR1 SNHLY and CDR2 FYNNEI. The CDR3 has 15 amino acids.

This clone has a single count. The V and J genes are TRBV19 and TRBJ1-1, with D unresolved. CDR1 is LNHDA, CDR2 SQIVND, per germline (reference sequence). V was clipped by 8 bases and J by 1 base, with 17 bases between them. The CDR3 loop spans 15 amino acids. CDR3 DNA sequence: TGTGCCAGTGGCCATTTTTCGGGGAGGAACACTGAAGCTTTCTTT. Amino acids: CASGHFSGRNTEAFF.

The chain combines TRBV5-1 with TRBJ1-1, with 8 nucleotides matching TRBD1. The junction had 4 bases not matched to a gene; V was cut back by 5 bases and J by 1 base. Germline V CDR1 and CDR2: SGHRS, YFSETQ. The CDR3 length is 14 residues. CDR3 amino acids: CASSRTGRNTEAFF. The CDR3 DNA reads TGCGCCAGCAGTCGGACAGGGAGGAACACTGAAGCTTTCTTT. The whole variable domain, filled in from reference TRBV5-1 and TRBJ1-1, reads KAGVTQTPRYLIKTRGQQVTLSCSPISGHRSVSWYQQTPGQGLQFLFEYFSETQRNKGNFPGRFSGRQFSNSRSEMNVSTLELGDSALYLCASSRTGRNTEAFFGQGTRLTVV.

The gene calls are TRBV5-1 and TRBJ2-3, with D maybe TRBD1 (6 bases). This CDR3 comprises 15 residues. Germline values: CDR1 SGHRS, CDR2 YFSETQ. V lost 1 base, J lost 0 bases, and 9 bases lay in between. The CDR3 DNA sequence: TGCGCCAGCAGCTTGTTAGGACAGAGCACAGATACGCAGTATTTT. Amino acid sequence: CASSLLGQSTDTQYF.

This clone was counted a few times. The rearrangement uses TRBV7-8 and TRBJ1-2, with 7 positions matching TRBD1. Germline loops: CDR1 SGHVS, CDR2 FQNEAQ. Unmatched junction bases numbered 8, after V lost 5 bases and J lost 5 bases. The CDR3 is 14 residues long. The CDR3 DNA sequence: TGTGCCAGCAGCCACGATGAGGGGGCTTATGGCTACACCTTC. Translation: CASSHDEGAYGYTF.

The chain recombines TRBV21-1 with TRBJ1-2; the D call TRBD1 from the table was never checked on the DNA. TRBV21-1 is assigned pseudogene status. The CDR3 consists of 19 residues. CDR3 amino acids: CASSKVVVLQVVANYGYTF. Written as DNA, the CDR3 is TGTGCCAGCAGCAAAGTCGTCGTTTTACAGGTTGTAGCTAACTATGGCTACACCTTC.